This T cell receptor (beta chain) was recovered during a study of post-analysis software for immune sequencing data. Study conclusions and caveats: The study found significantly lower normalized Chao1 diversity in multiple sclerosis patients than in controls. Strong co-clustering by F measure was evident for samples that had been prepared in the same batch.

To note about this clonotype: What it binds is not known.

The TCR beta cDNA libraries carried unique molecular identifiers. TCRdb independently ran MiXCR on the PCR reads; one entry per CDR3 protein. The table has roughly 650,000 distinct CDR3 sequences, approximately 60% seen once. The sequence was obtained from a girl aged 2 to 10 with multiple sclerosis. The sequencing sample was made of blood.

This chain's CDR3 is CASSSLPGRRGRSTDTQYF. The CDR3 DNA reads TGTGCCAGCAGCTCGTTGCCTGGGCGAAGGGGACGCTCCACAGATACGCAGTATTTT. This chain joins TRBV7-9 and TRBJ2-3; D may correspond to TRBD1 or TRBD2 (5 bases each). The V end was cut by 4 bases, the J end by 2 bases, with 25 bases between. CDR3 length: 19 amino acids. Germline CDR1 SEHNR, CDR2 FQNEAQ (reference sequence).